This T cell receptor (beta chain) originates from a study of cytomegalovirus exposure and HLA in healthy donors. Looking at the study overall: The 110 or so validation repertoires used the same platform as the 500 to 700 first-cohort repertoires, a later analysis reported. General study results and limits: Many donors shared some public TCRs, even though most TCR sequences were rare. Published work reported that the classifier diagnosed cytomegalovirus status with high specificity and sensitivity.

Sequenced by immunoSEQ multiplex PCR; TCRdb stores in-frame clones only, minus some. Of approximately 73,000 clones in the sample, roughly 96% were seen once. Concerning this clone: Its specificity is not known.

This CDR3 spans 13 amino acids. V lost 6 bases and J lost 7; bases outside the gene matches: 7. CDR1 and CDR2 (germline): MNHEY, SVGAGI. Separation from the roughly 600-subject first cohort characterized the roughly 120-subject validation cohort, to which the donors belonged. The source material was PBMCs. The receptor was derived from a man aged 18 to 29 in good health and CMV-seronegative. J is TRBJ1-2 and V is TRBV6-5, with 8 bases matching TRBD1. The CDR3 protein is CASSKQGGGGYTF. The CDR3 nucleotides are TGTGCCAGCAGCAAACAGGGGGGAGGTGGCTACACCTTC.